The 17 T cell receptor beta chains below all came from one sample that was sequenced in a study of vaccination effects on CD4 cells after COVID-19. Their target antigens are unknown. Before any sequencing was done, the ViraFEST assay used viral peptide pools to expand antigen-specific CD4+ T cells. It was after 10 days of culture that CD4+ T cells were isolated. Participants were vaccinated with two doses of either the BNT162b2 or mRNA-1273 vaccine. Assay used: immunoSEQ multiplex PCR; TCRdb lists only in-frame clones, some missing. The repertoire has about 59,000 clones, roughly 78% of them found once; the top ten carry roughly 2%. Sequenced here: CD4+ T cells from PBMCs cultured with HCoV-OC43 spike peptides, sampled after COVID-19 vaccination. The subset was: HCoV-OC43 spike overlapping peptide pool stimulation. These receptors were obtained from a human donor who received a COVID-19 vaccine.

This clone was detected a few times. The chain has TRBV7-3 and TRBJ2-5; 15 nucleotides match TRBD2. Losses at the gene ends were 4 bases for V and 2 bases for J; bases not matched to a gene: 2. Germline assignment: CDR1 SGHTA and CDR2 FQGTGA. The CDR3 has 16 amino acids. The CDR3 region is CASSWGTSGGQETQYF. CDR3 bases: TGTGCCAGCAGCTGGGGGACTAGCGGGGGGCAAGAGACCCAGTACTTC.

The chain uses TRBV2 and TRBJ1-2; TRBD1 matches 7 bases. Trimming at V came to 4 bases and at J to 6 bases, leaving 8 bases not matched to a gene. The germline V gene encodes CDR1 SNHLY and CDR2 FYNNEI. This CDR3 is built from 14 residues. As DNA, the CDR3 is TGTGCCAGCAGTGGACCAGGGGGAGGTGATGGCTACACCTTC. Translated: CASSGPGGGDGYTF.

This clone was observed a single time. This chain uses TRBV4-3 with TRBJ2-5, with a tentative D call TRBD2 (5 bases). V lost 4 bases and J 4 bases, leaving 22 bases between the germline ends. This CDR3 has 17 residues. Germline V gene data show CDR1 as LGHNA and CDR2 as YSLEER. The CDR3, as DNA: TGCGCCAGCAGCCTTCAGAGGGTCGCAGGAGACTTAGAGACCCAGTACTTC. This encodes CASSLQRVAGDLETQYF.

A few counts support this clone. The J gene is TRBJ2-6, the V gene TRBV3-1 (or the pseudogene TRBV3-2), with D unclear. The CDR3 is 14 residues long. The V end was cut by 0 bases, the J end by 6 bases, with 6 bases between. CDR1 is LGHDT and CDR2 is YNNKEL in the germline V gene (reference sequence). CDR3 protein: CASSQDQSANVLTF. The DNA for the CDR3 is TGTGCCAGCAGCCAAGACCAGTCGGCCAACGTCCTGACTTTC.

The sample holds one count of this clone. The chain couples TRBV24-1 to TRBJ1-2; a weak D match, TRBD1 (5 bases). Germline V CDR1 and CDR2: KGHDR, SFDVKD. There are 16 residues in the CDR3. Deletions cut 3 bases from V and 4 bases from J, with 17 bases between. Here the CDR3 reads CATSDPGTTSAYGYTF. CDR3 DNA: TGTGCCACCAGTGATCCGGGGACTACCTCGGCCTATGGCTACACCTTC.

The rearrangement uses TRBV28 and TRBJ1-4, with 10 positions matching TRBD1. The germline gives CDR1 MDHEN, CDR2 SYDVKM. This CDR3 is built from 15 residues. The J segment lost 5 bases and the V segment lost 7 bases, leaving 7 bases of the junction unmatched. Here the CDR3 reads CASTKLTGGNEKLFF. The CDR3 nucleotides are TGTGCCAGCACAAAACTGACAGGGGGCAATGAAAAACTGTTTTTT.

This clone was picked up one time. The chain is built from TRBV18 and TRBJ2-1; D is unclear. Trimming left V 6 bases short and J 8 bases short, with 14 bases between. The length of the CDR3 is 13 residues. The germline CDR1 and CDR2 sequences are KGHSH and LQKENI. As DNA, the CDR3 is TGTGCCAGCTCGAACCTCTGGAGCGATGAGCAGTTCTTC. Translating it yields CASSNLWSDEQFF.

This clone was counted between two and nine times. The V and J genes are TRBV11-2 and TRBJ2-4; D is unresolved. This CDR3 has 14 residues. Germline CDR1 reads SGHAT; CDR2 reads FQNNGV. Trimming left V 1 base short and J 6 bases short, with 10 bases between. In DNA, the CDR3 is TGTGCCAGCAGCTTAGGACGGACCTTAAACATTCAGTACTTC. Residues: CASSLGRTLNIQYF.

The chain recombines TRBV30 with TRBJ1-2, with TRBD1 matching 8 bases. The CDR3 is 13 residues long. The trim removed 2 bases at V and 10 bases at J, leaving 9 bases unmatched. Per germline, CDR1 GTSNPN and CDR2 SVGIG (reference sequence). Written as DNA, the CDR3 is TGTGCCTGGAGTACCCCCGCAGGGGGCGACTACACCTTC. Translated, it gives CAWSTPAGGDYTF.

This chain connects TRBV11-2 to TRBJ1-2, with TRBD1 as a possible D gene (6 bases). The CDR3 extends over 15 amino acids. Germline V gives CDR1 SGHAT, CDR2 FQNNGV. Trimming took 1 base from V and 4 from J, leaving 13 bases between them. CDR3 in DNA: TGTGCCAGCAGCTTAGGAATCGGGGGGCTCTATGGCTACACCTTC. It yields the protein CASSLGIGGLYGYTF.

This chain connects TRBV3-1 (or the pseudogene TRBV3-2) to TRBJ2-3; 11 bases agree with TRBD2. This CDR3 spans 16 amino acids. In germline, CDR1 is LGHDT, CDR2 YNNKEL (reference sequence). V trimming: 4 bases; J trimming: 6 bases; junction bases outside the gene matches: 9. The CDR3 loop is CASSRLAGRPRDTQYF. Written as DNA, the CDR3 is TGTGCCAGCAGCCGACTAGCGGGGCGCCCCCGGGATACGCAGTATTTT.

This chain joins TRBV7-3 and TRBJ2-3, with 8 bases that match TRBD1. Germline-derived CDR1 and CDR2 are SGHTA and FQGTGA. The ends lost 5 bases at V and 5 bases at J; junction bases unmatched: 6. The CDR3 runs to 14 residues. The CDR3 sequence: CASSQQGAGDTQYF. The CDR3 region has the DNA TGTGCCAGCAGCCAGCAGGGGGCAGGAGATACGCAGTATTTT.

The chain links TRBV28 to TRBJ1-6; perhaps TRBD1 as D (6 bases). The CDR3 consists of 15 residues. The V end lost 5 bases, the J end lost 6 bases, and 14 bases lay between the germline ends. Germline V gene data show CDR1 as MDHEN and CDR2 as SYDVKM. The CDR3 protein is CASSPTRGANSPLHF. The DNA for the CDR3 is TGTGCCAGCAGTCCGACTAGGGGGGCTAATTCACCCCTCCACTTT.

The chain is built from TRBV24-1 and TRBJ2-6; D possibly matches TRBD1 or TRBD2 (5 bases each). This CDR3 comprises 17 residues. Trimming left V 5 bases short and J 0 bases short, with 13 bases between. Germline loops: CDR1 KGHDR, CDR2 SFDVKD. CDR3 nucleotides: TGTGCCACCAGTGCGGGACGGGAAAGCTCTGGGGCCAACGTCCTGACTTTC. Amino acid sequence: CATSAGRESSGANVLTF.

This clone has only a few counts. The CDR3 coding sequence is TGTGCCAGCAGTTACGAGAGGGGAAATCAGCCCCAGCATTTT. The encoded protein is CASSYERGNQPQHF. The chain joins TRBV6-5 to TRBJ1-5; the D gene is possibly TRBD1 (5 bases). The CDR3 loop spans 14 amino acids. The germline gives CDR1 MNHEY, CDR2 SVGAGI. The germline V and J ends were trimmed by 2 bases and 4 bases, with 9 bases remaining between them.

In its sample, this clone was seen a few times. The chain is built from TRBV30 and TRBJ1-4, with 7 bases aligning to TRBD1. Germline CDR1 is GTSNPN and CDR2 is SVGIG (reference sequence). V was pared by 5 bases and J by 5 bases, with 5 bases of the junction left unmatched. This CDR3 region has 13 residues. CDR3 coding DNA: TGTGCCTGGTCGGGACAGACAAATGAAAAACTGTTTTTT. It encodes CAWSGQTNEKLFF.

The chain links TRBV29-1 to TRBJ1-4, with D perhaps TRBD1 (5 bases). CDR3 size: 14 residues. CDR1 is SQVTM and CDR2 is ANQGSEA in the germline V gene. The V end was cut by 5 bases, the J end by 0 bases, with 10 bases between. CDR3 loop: CSVRDGTTNEKLFF. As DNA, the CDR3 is TGCAGCGTTCGGGACGGTACAACTAATGAAAAACTGTTTTTT.